The 32 T cell receptor beta chains given below trace back to one sample, sequenced in a study of human T cells and chemical hapten exposure. One entry per CDR3 protein, called by TCRdb with MiXCR from the 5' RACE reads. The table lists over 95,000 distinct CDR3 sequences, around 20% of them singletons, with about 3% in the top ten. Unfractionated whole blood was the source from which total RNA was extracted. These receptors originate from a human donor in good health.

The chain joins TRBV27 to TRBJ2-7; 12 bases align to TRBD2. The germline V gene has CDR1 MNHEY and CDR2 SMNVEV (reference sequence). The CDR3 covers 14 residues. Trimming took 5 bases from V and 6 from J; bases not matched to a gene: 5. CDR3 nucleotides: TGTGCCAGCAGTCCTAGCGGGAGGGCTCCCGAGCAGTACTTC. It translates to CASSPSGRAPEQYF.

The V and J genes are TRBV12-3 or TRBV12-4 and TRBJ1-2; TRBD1 agrees at 11 bases. Unmatched junction bases numbered 4, after V lost 5 bases and J lost 2 bases. The CDR3 is 15 residues long. This chain's CDR3 is CASSDWTGGNYGYTF. Written as DNA, the CDR3 is TGTGCCAGCAGTGATTGGACAGGGGGCAACTATGGCTACACCTTC.

The chain has TRBV28 and TRBJ2-4; D unclear. CDR3 size: 15 residues. The V gene lost 4 bases and the J gene lost 8 bases, with 18 bases spanning the gap. The germline V gene encodes CDR1 MDHEN and CDR2 SYDVKM. CDR3 residues: CASSSGDINSHIQYF. The CDR3, as DNA: TGTGCCAGCAGTTCTGGCGACATAAACTCCCACATTCAGTACTTC.

This clonotype has only a few counts. The V and J genes are TRBV6-5 and TRBJ2-3, with 9 bases that match TRBD2. Germline V gene data show CDR1 as MNHEY and CDR2 as SVGAGI. V dropped 6 bases and J dropped 1; count of bases not matched to a gene: 2. The CDR3 consists of 14 residues. The CDR3 sequence is CASSRTSGTDTQYF. The CDR3 bases are TGTGCCAGCAGCCGGACTAGCGGCACAGATACGCAGTATTTT.

There are a few counts of this clonotype. The chain carries TRBV7-8 and TRBJ2-1, with D possibly being TRBD2 (5 bases). The CDR3 totals 19 residues. CDR1 is SGHVS, CDR2 FQNEAQ, per germline. V lost 1 base to trimming and J lost 5 bases, with 24 bases between them. CDR3 nucleotide sequence: TGTGCCAGCAGCTTAGAAGTTTGGACCGGGAATACACTCCACAATGAGCAGTTCTTC. Translated, it gives CASSLEVWTGNTLHNEQFF.

This clonotype turned up a few times. This chain connects TRBV7-9 to TRBJ2-3; D gene uncertain. The length of the CDR3 is 15 residues. V lost 1 base, J lost 2 bases, and 10 bases lay in between. CDR1 SEHNR and CDR2 FQNEAQ come from the germline V gene (reference sequence). As DNA, the CDR3 is TGTGCCAGCAGCTTAGAGGGCCGAATCACAGATACGCAGTATTTT. It encodes CASSLEGRITDTQYF.

The rearrangement uses TRBV20-1 and TRBJ1-2; 9 bases are a match to TRBD1. V dropped 5 bases and J dropped 3; count of bases not matched to a gene: 7. The CDR3 length is 14 residues. Germline CDR1 reads DFQATT; CDR2 reads SNEGSKA (reference sequence). The CDR3 DNA reads TGCAGTGCTCCGGGGACAGGGCCAGACTATGGCTACACCTTC. It specifies CSAPGTGPDYGYTF.

This clonotype turned up a few times. The chain has TRBV10-3 and TRBJ2-1, with 9 positions matching TRBD2. The CDR3 covers 15 residues. Germline V lookup: CDR1 ENHRY, CDR2 SYGVKD. Trimming at V came to 11 bases and at J to 4 bases, leaving 12 bases not matched to a gene. The CDR3 bases are TGTGCCGGGAGTGGGGGCGGGAGGGGGTACAATGAGCAGTTCTTC. Translated, it gives CAGSGGGRGYNEQFF.

This clonotype has more than one count but fewer than ten. The V call is TRBV7-2, the J call TRBJ1-6; no definite D call. Germline-derived CDR1 and CDR2 are SGHTA and FQGNSA. V gave up 2 bases and J gave up 8 bases, with 19 bases separating them. The CDR3 extends over 17 amino acids. CDR3 region: CASSLTLAYPRDSPLHF. The DNA of the CDR3 is TGTGCCAGCAGCTTAACGTTGGCCTACCCAAGGGATTCACCCCTCCACTTT.

The chain is built from TRBV5-1 and TRBJ1-4; D ambiguous. Germline V gene sequence: CDR1 SGHRS, CDR2 YFSETQ. The V end was cut by 0 bases, the J end by 7 bases, with 10 bases between. The CDR3 runs to 14 residues. For the CDR3, the DNA is TGCGCCAGCAGCTTGGTTCCTGGACGTGAAAAACTGTTTTTT. This translates into CASSLVPGREKLFF.

V and J are TRBV27 and TRBJ1-1, with a weak D call TRBD1 (5 bases). Trimming stripped 5 bases from V and 0 bases from J, with 19 bases between. This CDR3 is built from 17 residues. The germline V gene encodes CDR1 MNHEY and CDR2 SMNVEV (reference sequence). CDR3 bases: TGTGCCAGCAGTCCGATAATATTTGGGACGGTGAACACTGAAGCTTTCTTT. This sequence encodes CASSPIIFGTVNTEAFF.

This rearrangement joins TRBV6-2 or TRBV6-3 to TRBJ2-2, with 7 bases that match TRBD1. Germline V gives CDR1 MNHEY, CDR2 SVGEGT. Trimming at V came to 7 bases and at J to 5 bases, leaving 19 bases not matched to a gene. The CDR3 is made up of 18 amino acids. The CDR3 sequence: CASKPGTDPRSRTGELFF. CDR3 nucleotides: TGTGCCAGCAAACCCGGGACAGACCCTAGGAGTCGGACCGGGGAGCTGTTTTTT.

The chain joins TRBV20-1 to TRBJ2-7; no clear D gene. The V end was cut by 0 bases, the J end by 0 bases, with 24 bases between. The CDR3 contains 19 residues. Germline CDR1 is DFQATT and CDR2 is SNEGSKA (reference sequence). The chain's CDR3 is CSARDWLGRGALSSYEQYF. CDR3 nucleotide sequence: TGCAGTGCTAGAGATTGGCTGGGTAGAGGTGCCCTTAGCTCCTACGAGCAGTACTTC.

This clonotype was seen ten or more times. The CDR3 DNA is TGTGCCAGCCTGGCCAGGACAGGGACAGATACGCAGTATTTT. Translating gives CASLARTGTDTQYF. This chain uses TRBV27 with TRBJ2-3; 8 bases agree with TRBD1. CDR1 is MNHEY, CDR2 SMNVEV, per germline (reference sequence). The CDR3 sequence is 14 residues long. Trimming removed 8 bases from V and 3 bases from J; junction bases left unmatched: 7.

This clonotype turned up a few times. The chain uses TRBV18 and TRBJ2-7; TRBD2 matches at 7 bases. CDR1 KGHSH and CDR2 LQKENI come from the germline V gene. This CDR3 is 13 amino acids long. With V trimmed by 8 bases and J by 5 bases, 9 bases remained unmatched. The CDR3: CASTGLVGHEQYF. DNA of the CDR3: TGTGCCAGCACAGGACTAGTTGGGCACGAGCAGTACTTC. Based on the CDR3 plus reference TRBV18 and TRBJ2-7, the full variable domain is NAGVMQNPRHLVRRRGQEARLRCSPMKGHSHVYWYRQLPEEGLKFMVYLQKENIIDESGMPKERFSAEFPKEGPSILRIQQVVRGDSAAYFCASTGLVGHEQYFGPGTRLTVT.

This clonotype has a handful of counts. The CDR3 DNA reads as TGTGCCACCCTAGGCGGGCTAGGTCTAGCTCCGGGGAATGAGCAGTTCTTC. Protein: CATLGGLGLAPGNEQFF. V usage is TRBV10-3 and J usage is TRBJ2-1, with TRBD2 as a possible D gene (5 bases). V was clipped by 10 bases and J by 7 bases, with 29 bases between them. This CDR3 contains 17 residues. Germline assignment: CDR1 ENHRY and CDR2 SYGVKD.

This clonotype was detected a few times. The gene calls are TRBV5-6 and TRBJ2-3; the D gene is possibly TRBD1 (6 bases). From germline, CDR1 is SGHDT and CDR2 YYEEEE. CDR3 length equals 17 residues. Trimming left V 4 bases short and J 1 base short, with 19 bases between. DNA for the CDR3: TGTGCCAGCAGCCCGTTGGACAGAAGAATTCGCACAGATACGCAGTATTTT. Its translation: CASSPLDRRIRTDTQYF. Complete variable domain (other parts from reference TRBV5-6 and TRBJ2-3): DAGVTQSPTHLIKTRGQQVTLRCSPKSGHDTVSWYQQALGQGPQFIFQYYEEEERQRGNFPDRFSGHQFPNYSSELNVNALLLGDSALYLCASSPLDRRIRTDTQYFGPGTRLTVL.

This clonotype was seen only a few times. The chain employs TRBV9 and TRBJ2-1, with 10 nucleotides matching TRBD2. The CDR3 has 15 amino acids. Germline CDR1 is SGDLS and CDR2 is YYNGEE. J lost 2 bases, V lost 3 bases, and 2 bases had no gene match. The CDR3 reads CASSGGTSAYNEQFF. CDR3 nucleotides: TGTGCCAGCAGCGGGGGGACTAGCGCCTACAATGAGCAGTTCTTC.

The rearrangement uses TRBV28 and TRBJ2-7; possibly TRBD1 for D (6 bases). Trimming shortened V by 7 bases and J by 4 bases, and 11 bases separated the two germline ends. This CDR3 contains 12 residues. CDR1 and CDR2 from the germline V gene are MDHEN and SYDVKM. CDR3 coding DNA: TGTGCCAGCACCGGACAGTCTTACGAGCAGTACTTC. It encodes CASTGQSYEQYF.

The J gene is TRBJ1-5, the V gene TRBV28; TRBD1 matches 8 bases. Germline V gene lookup returns CDR1 MDHEN and CDR2 SYDVKM. The CDR3 sequence is 17 residues long. Trimming removed 10 bases from V and 3 bases from J; junction bases left unmatched: 17. The CDR3 sequence is CAIHSPRQGQINQPQHF. Written as DNA, the CDR3 is TGTGCCATCCACTCCCCTCGACAGGGGCAGATCAATCAGCCCCAGCATTTT.

V and J are TRBV5-5 and TRBJ2-6; 8 nucleotides align to TRBD1. The V and J ends lost 1 base and 1 base, in that order; junction bases with no gene match: 4. Germline values: CDR1 SGHKS, CDR2 YYEKEE (reference sequence). CDR3 length: 17 residues. The CDR3 bases are TGTGCCAGCAGCTTGAGGACAGGGATGTCTGGGGCCAACGTCCTGACTTTC. Translation: CASSLRTGMSGANVLTF.

This chain uses TRBV4-2 with TRBJ2-7; TRBD2 matches 13 bases. The CDR3 loop spans 15 amino acids. Trimming cost V 3 bases and J 6 bases; bases outside gene matches: 5. CDR1 is LGHNA, CDR2 YNFKEQ, per germline. CDR3 coding DNA: TGTGCCAGCAGCCAGCCCGGGACTAGCGGGACCGAGCAGTACTTC. Protein product: CASSQPGTSGTEQYF.

This chain links TRBV7-9 with TRBJ1-2; a weak D match, TRBD1 (6 bases). The germline V gene encodes CDR1 SEHNR and CDR2 FQNEAQ (reference sequence). The CDR3 covers 16 residues. The V and J ends lost 5 bases and 6 bases respectively, with 22 bases between them. CDR3: CASSRPGTTRVDGYTF. The CDR3 coding sequence is TGTGCCAGCAGCCGGCCCGGGACAACCCGAGTAGATGGCTACACCTTC.

The chain recombines TRBV5-1 with TRBJ1-4; D ambiguous. The germline V gene has CDR1 SGHRS and CDR2 YFSETQ. V lost 6 bases to trimming and J lost 0 bases, with 12 bases between them. The CDR3 is 15 amino acids. The chain's CDR3 is CASTRAGTTNEKLFF. CDR3 nucleotide sequence: TGCGCCAGCACTCGTGCCGGGACAACTAATGAAAAACTGTTTTTT.

The rearrangement links TRBV14 to TRBJ2-2; D unclear. V gave up 0 bases and J gave up 0 bases, with 8 bases separating them. This CDR3 region has 16 residues. CDR1 and CDR2 (germline): SGHDN, FVKESK. The CDR3 region is CASSQDRASNTGELFF. In DNA form, the CDR3 reads TGTGCCAGCAGCCAAGATCGAGCCTCGAACACCGGGGAGCTGTTTTTT.

In its sample, this clonotype was seen a few times. The chain uses TRBV5-6 and TRBJ1-2; TRBD1 aligns across 7 bases. V lost 3 bases and J lost 3; bases outside the gene matches: 5. In germline, CDR1 is SGHDT, CDR2 YYEEEE. This CDR3 contains 14 residues. CDR3 loop: CASSSVDRDYGYTF. The CDR3 DNA reads as TGTGCCAGCAGCTCAGTCGACAGGGACTATGGCTACACCTTC.

CDR3 protein: CASSRDRGVANEKLFF. CDR3 coding DNA: TGTGCCAGCAGCCGGGACAGGGGTGTTGCTAATGAAAAACTGTTTTTT. The chain carries TRBV2 and TRBJ1-4, with TRBD1 matching 10 bases. J was trimmed by 3 bases and V by 6 bases; bases with no gene match: 7. The CDR3 consists of 16 residues. Germline lookup yields CDR1 SNHLY and CDR2 FYNNEI.

This clonotype was seen more than once but under ten times. The chain uses TRBV12-5 and TRBJ1-1, with TRBD1 matching 7 bases. Germline V gene sequence: CDR1 LGHNT, CDR2 FRNRAP. The CDR3 has 16 amino acids. Unmatched junction bases numbered 11, after V lost 4 bases and J lost 3 bases. The CDR3 DNA sequence: TGTGCTAGTGGTTCCCGCTACAGGGGAAAGGACACTGAAGCTTTCTTT. Protein: CASGSRYRGKDTEAFF.

The V and J genes are TRBV7-9 and TRBJ2-1; 11 nucleotides line up with TRBD1. The CDR3 is made up of 15 amino acids. Germline lookup yields CDR1 SEHNR and CDR2 FQNEAQ (reference sequence). The J segment lost 6 bases and the V segment lost 6 bases, leaving 7 bases of the junction unmatched. CDR3 bases: TGTGCCAGCAGTGTGGGACAGGGGGGATTCAATGAGCAGTTCTTC. Translating it yields CASSVGQGGFNEQFF.

This clonotype was seen only a few times. The rearrangement uses TRBV28 and TRBJ2-4; perhaps TRBD1 as D (6 bases). The germline CDR1 and CDR2 sequences are MDHEN and SYDVKM. The germline V and J ends were trimmed by 3 bases and 3 bases, with 15 bases remaining between them. This CDR3 has 16 residues. The CDR3 DNA reads as TGTGCCAGCAGTTTGTGGGGGCAGGGCTACAAAAACATTCAGTACTTC. This codes for CASSLWGQGYKNIQYF.

This clonotype has a handful of counts. This chain links TRBV13 with TRBJ2-7; 13 nucleotides match TRBD2. The V gene's germline CDR1 is PRHDT and CDR2 FYEKMQ (reference sequence). The V and J ends lost 5 bases and 5 bases, in that order; junction bases with no gene match: 12. There are 17 residues in the CDR3. CDR3 nucleotides: TGTGCCAGCAGCCGTACTAGCGGGAGGGCCACGGCAAACGAGCAGTACTTC. Protein product: CASSRTSGRATANEQYF.

The V and J genes are TRBV28 and TRBJ2-6, with D unclear. This CDR3 region has 17 residues. In germline, CDR1 is MDHEN, CDR2 SYDVKM. V lost 6 bases to trimming and J lost 0 bases, with 15 bases between them. DNA for the CDR3: TGTGCCAGCAGAGGGCTGGTCCCCAACTCTGGGGCCAACGTCCTGACTTTC. Residues: CASRGLVPNSGANVLTF.